This T cell receptor beta chain appears in the sequencing data of a study of T-cell reconstitution after alpha-beta-depleted transplantation in children. Germline V gene sequence: CDR1 SGHTA, CDR2 FQGTGA. The CDR3 runs to 15 residues. V shed 1 base and J shed 6 bases, with 12 bases lying between them. Unique molecular identifiers featured in how the TCRbeta library was prepared. In TCRdb, the PCR reads were re-called with MiXCR into one record per CDR3 protein. The table has hundreds of thousands of distinct CDR3 sequences, 9.5% to 10% seen once. This clonotype showed up just a few times. Material: PBMCs from the stem cell graft donor, obtained from the stem cell graft. The chain uses TRBV7-3 and TRBJ2-2; tentative D call: TRBD1 (6 bases). This TCR was recovered from a human donor who donated a stem cell graft to a child with SCID. The CDR3 coding sequence is TGTGCCAGCAGCTTAATGACTCAGGGGTCCGGGGAGCTGTTTTTT. Protein: CASSLMTQGSGELFF.